This T cell receptor beta chain was identified during a study of naive and memory T cell subsets. Study-wide results and limits: Diversity fell and Gini index rose from naive through CM, EM, EMRA.

This clonotype was observed a handful of times. Its specificity is unknown. The beta constant-region primer was an equimolar mix of two oligonucleotides covering TRBC1 and TRBC2. Each CDR3 protein is one row after TCRdb ran MiXCR on the UMI-ligation and nested PCR reads. This sample has 140,000 to 150,000 distinct CDR3 sequences; about 18% occur once, and the top ten carry around 0.14%. Sequenced material: naive CD4+ T cells from blood. The receptor comes from a human donor in good health.

The CDR3 is CASSFDRNQPQHF. The CDR3 nucleotides are TGTGCCAGCAGCTTCGACAGAAATCAGCCCCAGCATTTT. This chain uses TRBV7-9 with TRBJ1-5; D may be TRBD1 (5 bases). The germline V gene encodes CDR1 SEHNR and CDR2 FQNEAQ (reference sequence). The ends were cut back, 3 bases at V and 4 bases at J, with 7 bases in the middle. The CDR3 is 13 amino acids.